The 14 T cell receptor beta chains presented below share a single source sample, sequenced in a study of shared clonotypes between healthy human individuals. TCRdb's copy holds only in-frame clones and misses some; the assay was immunoSEQ multiplex PCR. Of about 1.5 million clones listed, roughly 98% are singletons. The sample comprised naive CD4+ T cells sorted from blood. Subset denoted: CD45RA+ positively selected. These receptors were collected from a man younger than 40 in good health.

The V and J genes are TRBV4-1 and TRBJ2-2; 7 bases map to TRBD1. Unmatched junction bases numbered 4, after V lost 0 bases and J lost 0 bases. The CDR3 contains 17 residues. Looked up from germline, CDR1 is MGHRA and CDR2 is YSYEKL. CDR3 DNA sequence: TGCGCCAGCAGCCAAGATAGGCAGGGGGCGAACACCGGGGAGCTGTTTTTT. Translating it yields CASSQDRQGANTGELFF.

This chain connects TRBV29-1 to TRBJ2-1; the D is unclear. CDR1 and CDR2 (germline): SQVTM, ANQGSEA. V shed 4 bases and J shed 6 bases, with 13 bases lying between them. The CDR3 sequence is 13 residues long. CDR3 in amino acids: CSVGPGRANEQFF. In DNA form, the CDR3 reads TGCAGCGTTGGTCCCGGTCGGGCCAATGAGCAGTTCTTC.

V gene TRBV5-1 combines with J gene TRBJ2-3; 12 positions agree with TRBD2. This CDR3 is built from 15 residues. Germline CDR1 SGHRS, CDR2 YFSETQ. With 6 bases clipped from V and 0 bases from J, the junction kept 2 bases outside the gene matches. CDR3 in DNA: TGCGCCAGCATAGGACTAGCGGGGAGCACAGATACGCAGTATTTT. Translating gives CASIGLAGSTDTQYF.

V and J are TRBV6-6 and TRBJ1-5; a weak D match, TRBD1 (6 bases). Germline V lookup: CDR1 MNHNY, CDR2 SVGAGI (reference sequence). The CDR3 contains 14 residues. Deletions cut 3 bases from V and 6 bases from J, with 12 bases between. CDR3 loop: CASSYAQGSQPQHF. The CDR3 DNA reads as TGTGCCAGCAGTTATGCCCAGGGGAGTCAGCCCCAGCATTTT.

The chain couples TRBV19 to TRBJ1-1; unclear D gene. The CDR3 spans 15 residues. Germline CDR1 and CDR2: LNHDA and SQIVND (reference sequence). Trimming removed 3 bases from V and 1 base from J, with 12 bases in between. The CDR3 DNA follows: TGTGCCAGTAGTATTTCGGGAGGAACGAACACTGAAGCTTTCTTT. This translates into CASSISGGTNTEAFF.

The rearrangement links TRBV14 to TRBJ2-1; D is uncertain. CDR3 length equals 12 residues. V lost 1 base and J lost 8, with 6 bases in between. Germline CDR1 reads SGHDN; CDR2 reads FVKESK. The CDR3 nucleotides are TGTGCCAGCAGCCAAGTTGGCTATGAGCAGTTCTTC. It codes for CASSQVGYEQFF. Supplemented by reference TRBV14 and TRBJ2-1, the full variable domain reads EAGVTQFPSHSVIEKGQTVTLRCDPISGHDNLYWYRRVMGKEIKFLLHFVKESKQDESGMPNNRFLAERTGGTYSTLKVQPAELEDSGVYFCASSQVGYEQFFGPGTRLTVL.

The J gene is TRBJ1-1, the V gene TRBV5-1; 9 positions match TRBD1. With 4 bases clipped from V and 3 bases from J, the junction kept 10 bases outside the gene matches. The CDR3 contains 16 residues. In germline, CDR1 is SGHRS, CDR2 YFSETQ. This CDR3 is CASSLTGGRSDTEAFF. The CDR3 DNA reads as TGCGCCAGCAGCCTTACAGGGGGCAGGTCGGACACTGAAGCTTTCTTT.

On this clone: The same CDR3 can be traced to other DNA sequences in this sample. The chain carries TRBV5-4 and TRBJ2-7; the match to TRBD2 covers 11 bases. The CDR3 extends over 15 amino acids. Germline V gene data show CDR1 as SGHNT and CDR2 as YYREEE (reference sequence). With V trimmed by 4 bases and J by 2 bases, 5 bases remained unmatched. CDR3 coding DNA: TGTGCCAGCAGCCTTGGGACTAGCGGCCCCTACGAGCAGTACTTC. Translated, it gives CASSLGTSGPYEQYF.

The V call is TRBV29-1, the J call TRBJ1-1; D gene uncertain. The CDR3 sequence is 13 residues long. Trimming removed 4 bases from V and 1 base from J, with 10 bases in between. Germline V gene sequence: CDR1 SQVTM, CDR2 ANQGSEA. In nucleotides, the CDR3 is TGCAGCGTTGTAATGTTCGGGAACACTGAAGCTTTCTTT. It yields the protein CSVVMFGNTEAFF.

Remarks on this clone: At one boundary the junction diverges from the germline segment, which might be a read error. The rearrangement uses TRBV7-9 and TRBJ2-4; either TRBD1 or TRBD2 may fit D (5 bases each). Germline CDR1 is SEHNR and CDR2 is FQNEAQ (reference sequence). The CDR3 is made up of 10 amino acids. The CDR3, as DNA: TGTGCCAGCAGCCCCGGGACGAAGGACTTC. Its translation: CASSPGTKDF.

The gene calls are TRBV11-1 and TRBJ2-7; D is unclear. Germline V gene sequence: CDR1 SGHAT, CDR2 FQDESV (reference sequence). This CDR3 spans 14 amino acids. V was trimmed by 4 bases and J by 4 bases, leaving 14 bases between them. The CDR3 sequence is CASSSQLIQYEQYF. CDR3 in DNA: TGTGCCAGCAGCTCCCAGCTTATCCAGTACGAGCAGTACTTC.

This chain links TRBV5-1 with TRBJ1-4, with TRBD1 as a possible D gene (5 bases). This CDR3 spans 14 amino acids. The V gene lost 6 bases and the J gene lost 5 bases, with 14 bases spanning the gap. Per the germline V gene, CDR1 is SGHRS and CDR2 is YFSETQ. CDR3 protein: CASTSGTGNEKLFF. The CDR3 DNA sequence: TGCGCCAGCACATCCGGGACGGGGAATGAAAAACTGTTTTTT.

As for this clone: The sample contains more than one DNA sequence encoding this CDR3. V usage is TRBV20-1 and J usage is TRBJ2-7; the D is unclear. V was cut by 3 bases and J by 2 bases, with 5 bases left in between. Germline V gives CDR1 DFQATT, CDR2 SNEGSKA (reference sequence). The CDR3 runs to 11 residues. CDR3 protein: CSARGAYEQYF. The CDR3, as DNA: TGCAGTGCTAGGGGTGCCTACGAGCAGTACTTC.

This sequence joins TRBV5-4 and TRBJ2-7; 7 bases match TRBD1. The CDR3 is 14 amino acids. Germline V gene sequence: CDR1 SGHNT, CDR2 YYREEE (reference sequence). Losses at the gene ends were 5 bases for V and 0 bases for J; bases not matched to a gene: 5. The CDR3 sequence: CASSQTGNSYEQYF. The CDR3, as DNA: TGTGCCAGCAGTCAGACAGGGAACTCCTACGAGCAGTACTTC.